This T cell receptor (beta chain) is from a study of OX40 agonist ivuxolimab in advanced cancers. About the study: As their treatment, patients were administered ivuxolimab, an agonistic anti-OX40 (CD134) antibody. Eligibility rules accepted prior anti-PD-1, anti-PD-L1 or anti-CTLA-4 therapy, and over 30% had some.

The length of the CDR3 is 15 residues. V dropped 4 bases and J dropped 8; count of bases not matched to a gene: 8. Germline V gene sequence: CDR1 KGHSH, CDR2 LQKENI. TCRdb's table, derived via immunoSEQ multiplex PCR, lists solely in-frame clones and lacks some. The sample has some 68,000 clones, approximately 83% seen once. The receptor's source is an adult with an advanced solid tumor such as melanoma, head and neck, liver or kidney cancer. The input for sequencing was CD4+ or CD8+ T cells sorted from blood, taken in a trial of the OX40 agonist ivuxolimab. The chain has TRBV18 and TRBJ1-4; TRBD1 agrees at 9 bases. Here the CDR3 reads CASSRSQGANEKLFF. The CDR3 bases are TGTGCCAGCTCACGATCACAGGGGGCGAACGAAAAACTGTTTTTT.